The clone carrying this TCR beta chain was observed a single time. CDR1 SGDLS and CDR2 YYNGEE come from the germline V gene. This CDR3 is 17 amino acids long. V lost 4 bases, J lost 3 bases, and 11 bases stayed unmatched. This entry comes from a study of blood T cell repertoires in COVID-19. Background on the study: COVID-19 samples from acute and convalescent phases originated in the United States, Italy and Spain. From T cells, B-cell-depleted T cells, or PBMCs came the material, which was cDNA or gDNA.

How the authors handled the data: Reference gene primer amplification gave nucleated cell count estimates. The data were produced by immunoSEQ multiplex PCR, yet TCRdb's version contains in-frame clones alone and is incomplete. V and J calls and clone size are as listed in that table; D and trimming were resolved from the DNA. Altogether tens of thousands of clones are present, approximately 86% being singletons, with the ten largest covering 8%. Material: peripheral blood. This chain uses TRBV9 with TRBJ2-3; 10 bases agree with TRBD2. The receptor was isolated from a man older than 75 with active or convalescent COVID-19. CDR3 amino acids: CASSPQSSGRRTDTQYF. CDR3 sequence (DNA): TGTGCCAGCAGCCCCCAGTCTAGCGGGAGAAGGACAGATACGCAGTATTTT.